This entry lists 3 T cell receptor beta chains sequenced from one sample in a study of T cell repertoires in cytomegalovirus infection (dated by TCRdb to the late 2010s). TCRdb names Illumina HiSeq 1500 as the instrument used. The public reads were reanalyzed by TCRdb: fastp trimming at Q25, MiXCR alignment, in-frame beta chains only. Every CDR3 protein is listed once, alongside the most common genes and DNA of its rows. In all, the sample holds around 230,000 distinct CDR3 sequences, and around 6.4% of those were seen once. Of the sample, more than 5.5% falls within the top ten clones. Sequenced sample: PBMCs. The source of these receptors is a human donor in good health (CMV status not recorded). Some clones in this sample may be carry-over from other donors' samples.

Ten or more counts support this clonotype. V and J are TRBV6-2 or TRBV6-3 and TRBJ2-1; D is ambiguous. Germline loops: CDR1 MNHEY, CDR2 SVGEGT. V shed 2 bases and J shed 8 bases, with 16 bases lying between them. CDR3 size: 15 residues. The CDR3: CASSYTLNPSDEQFF. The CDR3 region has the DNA TGTGCCAGCAGTTACACTCTCAACCCTAGTGATGAGCAGTTCTTC.

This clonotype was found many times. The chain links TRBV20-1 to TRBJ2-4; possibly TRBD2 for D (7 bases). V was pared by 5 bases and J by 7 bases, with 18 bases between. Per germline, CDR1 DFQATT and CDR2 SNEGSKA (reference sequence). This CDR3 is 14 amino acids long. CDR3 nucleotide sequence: TGCAGTGCTCCCCAAGGGGGGGTTTGGAACATTCAGTACTTC. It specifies CSAPQGGVWNIQYF.

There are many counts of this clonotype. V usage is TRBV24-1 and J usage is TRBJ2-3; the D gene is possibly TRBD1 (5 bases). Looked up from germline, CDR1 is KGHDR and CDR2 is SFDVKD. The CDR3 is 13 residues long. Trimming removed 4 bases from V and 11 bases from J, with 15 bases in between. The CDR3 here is CATSDLTGVLQYF. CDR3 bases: TGTGCCACCAGTGACCTAACAGGAGTCCTGCAGTATTTT.